The TCR beta chain described here comes from a study of cytomegalovirus exposure and HLA in healthy donors. Measured with immunoSEQ multiplex PCR; TCRdb has only the in-frame clones, and not every one. The sample comprises roughly 150,000 clones, about 88% of which are singletons, and around 2% rests with the top ten. CDR1 is MGHRA and CDR2 is YSYEKL in the germline V gene. Trimming removed 1 base from V and 7 bases from J, with 23 bases in between. This CDR3 spans 17 amino acids. The V call is TRBV4-1, the J call TRBJ2-7; D possibly corresponds to TRBD2 (5 bases). This clonotype was obtained from a woman aged 18-29 years in good health and CMV-seronegative. The source material was PBMCs. The CDR3 coding sequence is TGCGCCAGCAGCCAAGGTCAAGGGAGTGCACTCGCATGGGAGCAGTACTTC. It yields the protein CASSQGQGSALAWEQYF.